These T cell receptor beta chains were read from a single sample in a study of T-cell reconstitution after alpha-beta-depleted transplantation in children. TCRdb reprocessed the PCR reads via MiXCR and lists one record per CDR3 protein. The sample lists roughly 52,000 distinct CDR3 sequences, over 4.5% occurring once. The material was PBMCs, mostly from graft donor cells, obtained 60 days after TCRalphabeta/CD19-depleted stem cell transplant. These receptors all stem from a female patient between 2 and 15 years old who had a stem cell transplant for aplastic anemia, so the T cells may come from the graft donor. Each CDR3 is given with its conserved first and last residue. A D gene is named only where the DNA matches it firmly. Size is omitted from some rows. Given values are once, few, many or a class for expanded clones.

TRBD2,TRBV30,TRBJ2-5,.,TGTGCCTGGAGTGGGCTAGCGGGACCCGCAGAGACCCAGTACTTC,CAWSGLAGPAETQYF
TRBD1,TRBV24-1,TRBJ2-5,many,TGTGCCACCAGTGTCGGGACAGGGGAGGGAGAGACCCAGTACTTC,CATSVGTGEGETQYF
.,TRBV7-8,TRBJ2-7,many,TGTGCCAGCAGCTTAGCAGCAGCGCTGAGCTCCTACGAGCAGTACTTC,CASSLAAALSSYEQYF
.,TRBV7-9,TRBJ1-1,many,TGTGCCAGCAGACAAGTTAGGATCCTGAACACTGAAGCTTTCTTT,CASRQVRILNTEAFF
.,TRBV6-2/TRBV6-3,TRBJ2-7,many,TGTGCCAGCAGTTACACCCTCCGGGCTCAAGGGACCTACGAGCAGTACTTC,CASSYTLRAQGTYEQYF
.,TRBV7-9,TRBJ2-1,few,TGTGCCAGCAGCTTAGCGAGATCGGCCAACTCCTACAATGAGCAGTTCTTC,CASSLARSANSYNEQFF
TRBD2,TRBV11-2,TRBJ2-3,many,TGTGCCAGCAGCCGGAGGGCGACTAGCGGGAGGATCACAGATACGCAGTATTTT,CASSRRATSGRITDTQYF
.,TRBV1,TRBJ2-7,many,TGCACCAGCAGCCAAGATCTTACTAGCTACGAGCAGTACTTC,CTSSQDLTSYEQYF
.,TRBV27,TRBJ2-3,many,TGTGCCAGCAGTTTATTTGACAGGCCATCTAGCACAGATACGCAGTATTTT,CASSLFDRPSSTDTQYF
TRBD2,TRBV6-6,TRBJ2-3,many,TGTGCCAGCAGTTACGGGGGGGTCGCAGATACGCAGTATTTT,CASSYGGVADTQYF
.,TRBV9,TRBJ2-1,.,TGTGCCAGCAGCGTAGACGGGTCAAACGCCGGTGAGCAGTTCTTC,CASSVDGSNAGEQFF
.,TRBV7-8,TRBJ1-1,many,TGTGCAATGGGCCCCATGGGTTTCTTT,CAMGPMGFF
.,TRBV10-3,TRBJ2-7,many,TGTGCCATCAGTGAACTTCCCCCCTACGAGCAGTACTTC,CAISELPPYEQYF
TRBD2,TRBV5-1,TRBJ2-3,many,TGCGCCAGCAGCCATACTAGCGAAGATACGCAGTATTTT,CASSHTSEDTQYF
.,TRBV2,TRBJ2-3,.,TGTGCCAGCAAAGTGGCGGAGCCCACAGATACGCAGTATTTT,CASKVAEPTDTQYF
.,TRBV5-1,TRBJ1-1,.,TGCGCCAGCAGCTTGGATTCTCCAACTAACACTGAAGCTTTCTTT,CASSLDSPTNTEAFF
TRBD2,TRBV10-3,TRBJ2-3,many,TGTGCCATCAGTATGGGACTAGCGGGGGGGCCGGGCACAGATACGCAGTATTTT,CAISMGLAGGPGTDTQYF
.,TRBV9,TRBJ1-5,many,TGTGCCAGCAGCGCCGGACGGGGGCGCAATCAGCCCCAGCATTTT,CASSAGRGRNQPQHF
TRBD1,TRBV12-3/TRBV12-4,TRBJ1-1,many,TGTGCCAGCAGCCCGGGACAGGGTTACACTGAAGCTTTCTTT,CASSPGQGYTEAFF
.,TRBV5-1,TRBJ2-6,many,TGCGCCAGCAGCTTGTTGGGGTACTCTGGGGCCAACGTCCTGACTTTC,CASSLLGYSGANVLTF
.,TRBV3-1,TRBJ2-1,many,TGTGCCAGCAGCCAAGGCGGACTCGCCAATGAGCAGTTCTTC,CASSQGGLANEQFF
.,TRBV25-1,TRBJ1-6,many,TGTGCCAGAGCAGGGAGGGATTCACCCCTCCACTTT,CARAGRDSPLHF
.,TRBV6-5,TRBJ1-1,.,TGTGCCAGCAGTCCTCCGGGGGGGACGAACACTGAAGCTTTCTTT,CASSPPGGTNTEAFF
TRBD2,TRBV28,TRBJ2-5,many,TGTGCCAGCAGTTTATGGGGACTAGCGGGAGTAAATGGAGAGACCCAGTACTTC,CASSLWGLAGVNGETQYF